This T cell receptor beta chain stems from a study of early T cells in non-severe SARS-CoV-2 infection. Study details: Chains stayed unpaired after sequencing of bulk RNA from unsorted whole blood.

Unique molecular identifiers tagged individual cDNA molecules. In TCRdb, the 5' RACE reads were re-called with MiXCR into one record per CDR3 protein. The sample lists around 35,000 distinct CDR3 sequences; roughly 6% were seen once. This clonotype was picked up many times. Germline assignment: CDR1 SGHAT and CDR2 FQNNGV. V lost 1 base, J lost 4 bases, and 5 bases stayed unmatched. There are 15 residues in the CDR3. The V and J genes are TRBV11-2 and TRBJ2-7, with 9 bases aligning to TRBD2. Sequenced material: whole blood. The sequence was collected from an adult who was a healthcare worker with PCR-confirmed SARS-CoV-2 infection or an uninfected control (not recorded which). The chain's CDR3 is CASSLGLAGEYEQYV. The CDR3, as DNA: TGTGCCAGCAGCTTAGGGTTAGCGGGAGAATACGAGCAGTACGTC.